This TCR beta chain was retrieved from a study of cytomegalovirus exposure and HLA in healthy donors (TCRdb year 2017). Broadly, across the study: According to an earlier analysis of around 600 of the donors, 200 million or so T cells yielded 117 million unique TCR beta sequences and 276 Gb of sequence data. An early release that covered about 640 HLA-typed donors contained approximately 300 gigabases of sequencing data and about 93 million unique TCR sequences. Of the approximately 400 genotyped donors, 81% were placed in the genetic ancestry cluster associated with self-reported Caucasian donors. The study aimed to test whether signatures of past pathogen exposure could be identified by cataloging public T cell receptors. Using immunosequencing, the study profiled T cell repertoires from 500 to 800 subjects and related those repertoires to cytomegalovirus serostatus. Besides the first cohort of more than 650 subjects, a separate validation cohort made up of some 110 different subjects was used. The study combined high-throughput TCR immunosequencing, statistical association of individual TCRs with disease status, and machine learning to predict cytomegalovirus infection status. In a later analysis, previously published TCR beta repertoires from fewer than 750 donors were re-analyzed and high-resolution HLA genotyping was added so that TCR occurrence patterns could be studied. Rather than drawing on any new phenotypic data, the later analysis identified candidate immune exposures from TCR beta sequences and the way those sequences occurred across donors. An earlier analysis of 587 of the donors used high-throughput TCR beta sequencing to judge whether each TCR beta V gene segment behaved as functional or pseudogenic. Donor age, sex, ethnicity and CMV serostatus were compiled together with the repertoire data. In a later genetic analysis, genome-wide SNP genotypes for 398 of the 666 donors were used, and that subset was treated as a discovery cohort. All discovery cohort repertoires had been generated on a single sequencing platform. Both class I and class II loci were covered by HLA typing, at four-digit resolution. Typing coverage varied by locus: roughly 620-640 donors for A, B, C, DRB1 and DQB1; more than 500 for DQA1; more than 600 for DPA1; roughly 450 for DPB1. Because of strong linkage in the cohort, roughly five DR-DQ haplotypes were treated as single units for association and clustering. Among a few hundred genotyped donors of the cohort, an average of approximately 240,000 unique TCR beta nucleotide sequences were sequenced per donor, approximately 20% of them non-productive.

Note on this clone: Its antigen is unknown. The sample holds no much larger clone one base away, and base qualities are not on file.

From the germline V gene, CDR1 is SNHLY and CDR2 is FYNNEI. The CDR3 holds 15 amino acids from the cysteine to the phenylalanine. Only CDR3 DNA remains: 45 bases, in frame from the first base. V is cut by 6 bases and J by 2 bases, and the space between the germline ends is 16 bases. Study-wide findings and limitations: In a later analysis, the rate of TCR association differed among HLA loci, with DRB1 alleles having the most associated TCRs and HLA-C alleles having the fewest. The authors suggested that the approach could potentially be extended to other disease states and immunological phenotypes. A later genetic analysis reported fewer N-insertions in productive TCRs among donors in an Asian-associated ancestry cluster than the roughly 700-donor mean. Roughly uniform sequencing depth across donors was assumed in presence/absence analyses, although this assumption may not hold. A later analysis reported that several top co-occurrence clusters appeared linked to parvovirus B19, influenza, CMV and Epstein-Barr virus. In a later analysis, HLA-associated TCR beta chains were found to be more clonally expanded and to have lower generation probabilities than equally common non-associated chains. A further reported finding was that TCR beta sequences accurately predicted the HLA-A and HLA-B alleles for most subjects in the first cohort. CMV serostatus was the only immune exposure information available for the cohort. Some IMGT-functional V segments, including TRBV6-2 and TRBV6-3, could not be distinguished by the 87-base-pair reads and were therefore excluded. At a false discovery rate of 0.05, a later analysis linked under 20,000 TCR beta sequences to specific HLA alleles. In a later analysis, most CMV-associated TCR beta chains were found to appear HLA-restricted, with HLA associations seemingly driven largely by CMV exposure. Correlated functional status among segregating V segments might be attributable to linkage disequilibrium, but an unknown experimental factor could not be ruled out. A cluster of highly shared sequence variants was judged likely to be a technical artifact of the sequencing pipeline. Most TCR sequences were seen in very few donors, while some public TCRs were found in many individuals. The study listed approximately 150 TCR beta chains as associated with cytomegalovirus. Assigning TCR associations to individual alleles was difficult when HLA alleles, especially DR and DQ, strongly co-occurred. Because counts were too low, about 18 rarely observed V segments, including chromosome 9 orphons, were left out of the earlier analysis of about 620 of the donors. The cohort was sequenced for TCR beta chains only, and without alpha or paired-chain data the features that could be detected were limited. V-gene and J-gene trimming of TCR beta chains was associated with a missense DCLRE1C variant in a later genetic analysis, and the association was replicated in an independent cohort. In an earlier analysis of fewer than 750 of the donors, most TCR beta V segments were observed in productive rearrangements about 87% or about 30% of the time, broadly matching IMGT annotations. A few of the identified cytomegalovirus-associated TCR beta chains were confirmed in vitro to be specific for cytomegalovirus antigens. The classifier was reported to diagnose cytomegalovirus status with high specificity and sensitivity in both the original cohort and the validation cohort. Because HLA typing was missing for some donors at each locus, association tests included only the typed subset.

The cohort consisted of fewer than 700 healthy bone marrow donors. All cohort members were sampled while nominally healthy, although unrecorded immune exposures were likely present. The donor was CMV seronegative and was included in the group of 352 seronegative cohort members. A peripheral blood sample was collected from each donor, and TCR beta sequencing was performed on peripheral blood mononuclear cells. The Qiagen DNeasy Blood Extraction Kit was used to extract genomic DNA from the blood cell samples. Libraries were prepared through the immunoSEQ multiplex PCR assay. For the multiplex PCR, a mixture combining 60 forward primers for TCR Vbeta segments and 13 reverse primers for TCR Jbeta segments was used. The CDR3 region of rearranged TCR beta genes was amplified from genomic DNA with a multiplex PCR assay. Amplified TCR beta libraries were sequenced as 87-base-pair reads on the Illumina HiSeq System. As for how the authors treated the data: In a later analysis, some 80 million unique TCR beta chains were counted across the roughly 670 repertoires, and roughly 11 million of these chains were shared by at least two donors. To remove PCR and sequencing errors, raw reads were error-corrected and collapsed into unique sequences using a nearest-neighbor algorithm that merged closely related sequences. Alignment of CDR3 sequences to IMGT reference sequences was used to assign V, D and J gene segments. Each retained sequence needed at least a six-nucleotide match to both a V gene segment and a J gene segment. Rearrangements were classified as productive when the CDR3 lacked stop codons and remained in frame with V and J, and all other rearrangements were classified as non-productive. Following IMGT convention, CDR3 was defined as the stretch from the second conserved V-encoded cysteine up to the conserved J-encoded phenylalanine. The earlier analysis of about 560 of the donors excluded any sequence lacking an unambiguous match to a single V gene segment. In an earlier analysis of approximately 560 of the donors, a V segment was called functional when productive rearrangements were above 56.7%, and segregating when the standard deviation between donors exceeded 5%. To diagnose cytomegalovirus status from the catalog of TCR beta chain sequences, a statistical classification framework was built. V and J gene assignment, in a later analysis, came from comparing TCR nucleotide sequences with IMGT/GENE-DB human TR gene sequences. Using the TCRdist pipeline, a later analysis assigned CDR3 sequences along with most-parsimonious VDJ recombination scenarios. A later analysis defined each TCR beta chain by its CDR3 amino acid sequence plus V-gene family, and excluded reads lacking a unique V-gene family. To address suspected cross-contamination and a sequencing artifact, a later analysis removed a few hundred highly shared, low-generation-probability nucleotide sequences. A later analysis calculated a clonal expansion index for each public chain from normalized within-repertoire ranks of inferred template counts. Generation probabilities in a later analysis came from a VDJ recombination model fitted to out-of-frame rearrangements, and those results were checked against IGoR. Hypergeometric tests were used in a later analysis to score TCR-TCR, TCR-HLA and TCR-CMV co-occurrence, with a repertoire-size bias correction applied to the TCR pairs. A later analysis estimated false discovery rates by permuting HLA or CMV assignments 20 times. A later analysis grouped co-occurring TCRs with DBSCAN, adding TCRdist sequence similarity when clustering within HLA-allele-positive subsets. Repertoires with fewer than 30,000 or more than 120,000 public chains, plus five repertoires with anomalous nucleotide sharing, were excluded from co-occurrence clustering. TCRdb stores this immuneACCESS table with in-frame sequences only. Part of the clones is absent; in the studies checked, under half of the shortfall reflects unresolved V genes, and no reason is known for the rest. V, J and clone size are those of that table, while D and trimming were read from the DNA. The table for this sample lists some 120,000 clones; over 8% of them were counted only once. The top ten hold 4.5% to 5.5% of the sample.

The chain links TRBV2 with TRBJ1-2; a tentative D call is TRBD1 (5 bases match). Material for sequencing was PBMCs. The TCR was taken from a man aged 40-55 years in good health and CMV-seronegative. The CDR3 reads as follows: CASSPRQSLNYGYTF. The DNA sequence is given as TGTGCCAGCAGCCCCCGACAGAGTCTAAACTATGGCTACACCTTC.